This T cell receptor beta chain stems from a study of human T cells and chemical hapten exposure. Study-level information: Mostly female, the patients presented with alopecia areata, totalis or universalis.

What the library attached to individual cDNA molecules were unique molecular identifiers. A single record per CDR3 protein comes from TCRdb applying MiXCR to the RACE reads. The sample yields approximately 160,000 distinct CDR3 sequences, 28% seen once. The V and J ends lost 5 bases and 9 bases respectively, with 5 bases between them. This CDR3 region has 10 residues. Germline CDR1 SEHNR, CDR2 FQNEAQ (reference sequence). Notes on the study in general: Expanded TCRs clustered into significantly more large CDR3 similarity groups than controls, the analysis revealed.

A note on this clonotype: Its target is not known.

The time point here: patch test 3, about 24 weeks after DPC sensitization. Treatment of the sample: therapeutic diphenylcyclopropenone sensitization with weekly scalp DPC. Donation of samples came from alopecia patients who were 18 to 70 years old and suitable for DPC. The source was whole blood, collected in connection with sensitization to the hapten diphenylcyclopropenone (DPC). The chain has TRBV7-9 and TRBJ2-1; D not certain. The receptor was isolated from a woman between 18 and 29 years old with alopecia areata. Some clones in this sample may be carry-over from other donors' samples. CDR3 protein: CASSPFEQFF. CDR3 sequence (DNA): TGTGCCAGCAGCCCCTTTGAGCAGTTCTTC.